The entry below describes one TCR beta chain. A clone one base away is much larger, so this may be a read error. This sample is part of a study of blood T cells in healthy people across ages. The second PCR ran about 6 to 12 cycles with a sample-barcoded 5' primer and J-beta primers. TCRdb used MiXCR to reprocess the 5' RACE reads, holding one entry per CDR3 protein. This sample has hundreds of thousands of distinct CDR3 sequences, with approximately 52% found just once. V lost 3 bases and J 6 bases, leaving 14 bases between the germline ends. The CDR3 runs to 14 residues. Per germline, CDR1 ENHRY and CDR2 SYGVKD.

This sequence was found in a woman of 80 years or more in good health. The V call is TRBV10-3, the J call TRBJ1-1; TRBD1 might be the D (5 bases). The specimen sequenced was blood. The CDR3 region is CAISETLRDAEAFF. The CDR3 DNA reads TGTGCCATCAGTGAAACTCTGAGGGACGCTGAAGCTTTCTTT.